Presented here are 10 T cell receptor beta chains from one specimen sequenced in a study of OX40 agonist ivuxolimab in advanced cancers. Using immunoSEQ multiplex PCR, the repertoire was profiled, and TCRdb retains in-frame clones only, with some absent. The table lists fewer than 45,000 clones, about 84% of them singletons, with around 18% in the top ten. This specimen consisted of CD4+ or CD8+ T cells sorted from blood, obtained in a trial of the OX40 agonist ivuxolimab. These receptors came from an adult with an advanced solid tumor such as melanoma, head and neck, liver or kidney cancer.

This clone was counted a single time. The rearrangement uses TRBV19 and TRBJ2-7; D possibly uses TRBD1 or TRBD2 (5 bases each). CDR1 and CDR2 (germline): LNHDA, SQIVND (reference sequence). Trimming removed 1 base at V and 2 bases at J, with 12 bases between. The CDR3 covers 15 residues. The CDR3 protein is CASSIVSGAPYEQYF. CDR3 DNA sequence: TGTGCCAGTAGTATAGTGTCCGGGGCCCCCTACGAGCAGTACTTC.

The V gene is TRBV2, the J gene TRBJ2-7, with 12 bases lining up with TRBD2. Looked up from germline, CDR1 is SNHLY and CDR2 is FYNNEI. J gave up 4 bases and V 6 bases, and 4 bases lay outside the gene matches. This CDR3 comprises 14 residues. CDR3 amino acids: CASRDGLAGYEQYF. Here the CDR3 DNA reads TGTGCCAGCAGGGACGGACTAGCGGGATACGAGCAGTACTTC.

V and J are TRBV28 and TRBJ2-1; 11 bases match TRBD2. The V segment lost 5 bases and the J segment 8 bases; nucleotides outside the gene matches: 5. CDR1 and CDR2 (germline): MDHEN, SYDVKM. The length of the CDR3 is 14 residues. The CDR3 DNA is TGTGCCAGCAGTCGACTAGCGGGGAGCGATGAGCAGTTCTTC. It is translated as CASSRLAGSDEQFF.

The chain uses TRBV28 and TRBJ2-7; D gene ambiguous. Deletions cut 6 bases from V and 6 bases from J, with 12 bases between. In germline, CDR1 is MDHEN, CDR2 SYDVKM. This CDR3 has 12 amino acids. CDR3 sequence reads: CASRSATVEQYF. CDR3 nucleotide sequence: TGTGCCAGCAGATCCGCAACGGTCGAGCAGTACTTC.

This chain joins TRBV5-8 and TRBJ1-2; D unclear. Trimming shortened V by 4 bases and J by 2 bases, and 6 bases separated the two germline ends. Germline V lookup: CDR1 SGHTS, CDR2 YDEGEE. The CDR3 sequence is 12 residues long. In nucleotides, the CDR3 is TGTGCCAGCAGCCTAGTAAACTATGGCTACACCTTC. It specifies CASSLVNYGYTF. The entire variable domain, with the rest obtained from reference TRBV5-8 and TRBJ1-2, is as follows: EAGVTQSPTHLIKTRGQQATLRCSPISGHTSVYWYQQALGLGLQFLLWYDEGEERNRGNFPPRFSGRQFPNYSSELNVNALELEDSALYLCASSLVNYGYTFGSGTRLTVV.

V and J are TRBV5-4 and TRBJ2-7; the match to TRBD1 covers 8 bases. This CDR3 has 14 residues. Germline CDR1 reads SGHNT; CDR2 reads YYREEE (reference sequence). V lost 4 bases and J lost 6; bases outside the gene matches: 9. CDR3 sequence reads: CASSVQGGLLEQYF. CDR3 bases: TGTGCCAGCAGCGTACAGGGGGGTCTTCTCGAGCAGTACTTC.

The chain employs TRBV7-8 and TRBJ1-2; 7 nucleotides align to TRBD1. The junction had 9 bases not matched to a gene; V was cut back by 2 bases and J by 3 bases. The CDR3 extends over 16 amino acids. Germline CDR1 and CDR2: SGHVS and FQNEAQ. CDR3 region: CASSLNSGGMDYGYTF. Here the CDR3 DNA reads TGTGCCAGCAGCTTAAATTCAGGGGGGATGGACTATGGCTACACCTTC.

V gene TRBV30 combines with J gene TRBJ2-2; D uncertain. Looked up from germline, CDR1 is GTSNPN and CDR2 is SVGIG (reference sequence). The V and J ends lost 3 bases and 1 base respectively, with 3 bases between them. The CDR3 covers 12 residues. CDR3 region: CAWRGNTGELFF. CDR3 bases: TGTGCCTGGAGGGGGAACACCGGGGAGCTGTTTTTT.

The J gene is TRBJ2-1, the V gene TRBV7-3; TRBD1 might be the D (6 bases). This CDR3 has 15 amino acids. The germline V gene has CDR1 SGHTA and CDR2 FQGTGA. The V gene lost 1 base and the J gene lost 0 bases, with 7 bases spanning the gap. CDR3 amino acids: CASSLRDTSYNEQFF. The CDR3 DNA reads TGTGCCAGCAGCTTAAGGGACACCTCCTACAATGAGCAGTTCTTC.

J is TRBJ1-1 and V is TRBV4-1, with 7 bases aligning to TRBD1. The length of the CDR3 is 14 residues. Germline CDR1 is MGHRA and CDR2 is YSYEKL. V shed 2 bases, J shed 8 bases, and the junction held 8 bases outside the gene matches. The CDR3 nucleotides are TGCGCCAGCAGCCAACCCGACAGGGTCGCGGAAGCTTTCTTT. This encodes CASSQPDRVAEAFF.